These T cell receptor beta chains were read from a single sample in a study of tumour-infiltrating T cells in Burkitt lymphoma. Sequencing was performed with immunoSEQ multiplex PCR; in TCRdb, only in-frame clones are kept and a portion is missing. In the table there are more than 3,500 clones, approximately 21% of which are singletons. Sequencing was performed on tumor tissue. The receptors shown here come from a human donor with Burkitt lymphoma. CDR3s leave out the opening cysteine and the closing phenylalanine or tryptophan. The order of the fields is D gene, V gene, J gene, CDR3 protein. A D gene is named only where the DNA matches it firmly.

d_call: NA
v_call: TRBV29-1
j_call: TRBJ2-7
cdr3_aa: SVVDSQNRSSYEQY

d_call: TRBD2
v_call: TRBV7-9
j_call: TRBJ2-2
cdr3_aa: ASSSGGTEELF

d_call: NA
v_call: TRBV10-3
j_call: TRBJ2-7
cdr3_aa: AISGQFEQY

d_call: NA
v_call: TRBV7-9
j_call: TRBJ1-1
cdr3_aa: ASSFQGNTEAF

d_call: NA
v_call: TRBV19
j_call: TRBJ1-2
cdr3_aa: ATTANYGYT

d_call: NA
v_call: TRBV9
j_call: TRBJ2-3
cdr3_aa: ASSVVGSTDTQY

d_call: TRBD2
v_call: TRBV2
j_call: TRBJ2-1
cdr3_aa: ATSSGPANEQF

d_call: NA
v_call: TRBV7-9
j_call: TRBJ2-1
cdr3_aa: ASSSPMGGFYNEQF

d_call: NA
v_call: TRBV7-9
j_call: TRBJ1-2
cdr3_aa: ASSLAGLGKVGDGYT

d_call: TRBD2
v_call: TRBV5-5
j_call: TRBJ2-5
cdr3_aa: ASSLGLAQETQY

d_call: TRBD2
v_call: TRBV13
j_call: TRBJ2-1
cdr3_aa: ASSLGSGRASYNKQF

d_call: NA
v_call: TRBV7-8
j_call: TRBJ2-1
cdr3_aa: ASRLGGGDLGNEQF

d_call: NA
v_call: TRBV7-9
j_call: TRBJ2-3
cdr3_aa: ASSLLVLTDTQY

d_call: NA
v_call: TRBV13
j_call: TRBJ2-7
cdr3_aa: ASSPWREYEQY

d_call: TRBD1
v_call: TRBV29-1
j_call: TRBJ2-7
cdr3_aa: SAGTGIEQY

d_call: TRBD1
v_call: TRBV19
j_call: TRBJ1-5
cdr3_aa: ASIGTGVWSNQPQH

d_call: NA
v_call: TRBV9
j_call: TRBJ1-2
cdr3_aa: ASSVTGRNGYT

d_call: NA
v_call: TRBV4-3
j_call: TRBJ1-1
cdr3_aa: ASSQESLGNTEAF

d_call: NA
v_call: TRBV4-1
j_call: TRBJ1-1
cdr3_aa: ASSQDPAGRENTEAF

d_call: NA
v_call: TRBV5-5
j_call: TRBJ1-5
cdr3_aa: ASSLEGVLNQPQH

d_call: TRBD2
v_call: TRBV2
j_call: TRBJ2-4
cdr3_aa: ASSGRTSGRGAKNIQY

d_call: NA
v_call: TRBV6-5
j_call: TRBJ2-7
cdr3_aa: ASRRSSYEQY

d_call: TRBD1
v_call: TRBV7-2
j_call: TRBJ1-5
cdr3_aa: ASTQGARSNQPQH

d_call: NA
v_call: TRBV28
j_call: TRBJ2-3
cdr3_aa: ASSLKGGTLDTDTQY